The 8 T cell receptor beta chains in this list originate from one sample, sequenced in a study of cytomegalovirus exposure and HLA in healthy donors. Vbeta (60) and Jbeta (13) primers were used in the PCR. The protocol was immunoSEQ multiplex PCR, while the TCRdb copy is restricted to in-frame clones and leaves out a portion. The sample records under 200,000 clones, about 75% being singletons. Source material: PBMCs. All receptors come from a male donor in good health and CMV-seronegative.

The rearrangement links TRBV5-4 to TRBJ1-1; 7 bases are shared with TRBD1. The CDR3 length is 13 residues. The germline V gene encodes CDR1 SGHNT and CDR2 YYREEE (reference sequence). Trimming removed 4 bases from V and 3 bases from J; junction bases left unmatched: 3. This chain's CDR3 is CASSPGTDTEAFF. The DNA of the CDR3 is TGTGCCAGCAGCCCCGGGACAGACACTGAAGCTTTCTTT.

V and J are TRBV30 and TRBJ2-5; 8 nucleotides agree with TRBD1. This CDR3 has 14 amino acids. The V and J ends lost 3 bases and 4 bases, in that order; junction bases with no gene match: 7. Germline CDR1 reads GTSNPN; CDR2 reads SVGIG (reference sequence). CDR3 nucleotides: TGTGCCTGGAGCGCCCGGACAGGGAGAGAGACCCAGTACTTC. Translation: CAWSARTGRETQYF.

The chain employs TRBV2 and TRBJ2-3; 10 bases match TRBD2. V lost 6 bases and J lost 5; bases outside the gene matches: 8. Germline V gene sequence: CDR1 SNHLY, CDR2 FYNNEI. CDR3 size: 15 residues. The CDR3 coding sequence is TGTGCCAGCAGGAGAGCGGGGGGGCAGGTAGATACGCAGTATTTT. It encodes CASRRAGGQVDTQYF.

This clone was picked up a small number of times. The chain combines TRBV14 with TRBJ2-2; D gene uncertain. The CDR3 consists of 14 residues. The germline V gene has CDR1 SGHDN and CDR2 FVKESK. V was cut by 4 bases and J by 1 base, with 7 bases left in between. As DNA, the CDR3 is TGTGCCAGCAGCCCCCGAGGGAACACCGGGGAGCTGTTTTTT. Its translation: CASSPRGNTGELFF.

This clone was seen a few times. The rearrangement joins TRBV4-1 to TRBJ2-1; TRBD2 agrees at 7 bases. The CDR3 spans 13 residues. The V and J ends lost 5 bases and 6 bases, in that order; junction bases with no gene match: 4. In germline, CDR1 is MGHRA, CDR2 YSYEKL. CDR3: CASSRLAINEQFF. The CDR3 region has the DNA TGCGCCAGCAGCAGACTAGCTATCAATGAGCAGTTCTTC.

This chain uses TRBV6-6 with TRBJ1-2; TRBD1 agrees at 8 bases. V shed 2 bases and J 2 bases; nucleotides not matched to a gene: 1. Germline V gene sequence: CDR1 MNHNY, CDR2 SVGAGI (reference sequence). The CDR3 sequence is 14 residues long. Here the CDR3 DNA reads TGTGCCAGCAGTTACCAGGGGGCCAACTATGGCTACACCTTC. Translation gives CASSYQGANYGYTF.

The chain couples TRBV27 to TRBJ2-3; TRBD2 might be the D (6 bases). This CDR3 region has 14 residues. V was trimmed by 0 bases and J by 9 bases, leaving 13 bases between them. Germline CDR1 MNHEY, CDR2 SMNVEV (reference sequence). The CDR3 coding sequence is TGTGCCAGCAGTTTATCCAGACTAGAGGGAACGCAGTATTTT. The encoded protein is CASSLSRLEGTQYF.

CDR3 region: CASSIQGAGNQPQHF. CDR3 nucleotide sequence: TGTGCCAGTAGTATACAGGGGGCCGGCAATCAGCCCCAGCATTTT. The chain combines TRBV19 with TRBJ1-5; 8 nucleotides match TRBD1. V gave up 2 bases and J gave up 2 bases; unmatched junction bases: 2. This CDR3 region has 15 residues. Germline-derived CDR1 and CDR2 are LNHDA and SQIVND (reference sequence).